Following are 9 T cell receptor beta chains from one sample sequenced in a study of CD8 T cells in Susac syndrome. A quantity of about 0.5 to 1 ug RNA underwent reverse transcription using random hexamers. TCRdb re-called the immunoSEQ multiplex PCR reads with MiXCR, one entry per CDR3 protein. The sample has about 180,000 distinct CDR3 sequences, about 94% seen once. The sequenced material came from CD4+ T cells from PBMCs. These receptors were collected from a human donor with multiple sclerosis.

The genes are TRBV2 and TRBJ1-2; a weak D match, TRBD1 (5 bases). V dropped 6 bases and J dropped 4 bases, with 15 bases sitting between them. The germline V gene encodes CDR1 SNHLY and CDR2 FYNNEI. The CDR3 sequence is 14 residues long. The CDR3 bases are TGTGCCAGCAGCGTTAACCGGGACGGCTATGGCTACACCTTC. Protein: CASSVNRDGYGYTF. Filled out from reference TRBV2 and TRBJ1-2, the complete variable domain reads EPEVTQTPSHQVTQMGQEVILRCVPISNHLYFYWYRQILGQKVEFLVSFYNNEISEKSEIFDDQFSVERPDGSNFTLKIRSTKLEDSAMYFCASSVNRDGYGYTFGSGTRLTVV.

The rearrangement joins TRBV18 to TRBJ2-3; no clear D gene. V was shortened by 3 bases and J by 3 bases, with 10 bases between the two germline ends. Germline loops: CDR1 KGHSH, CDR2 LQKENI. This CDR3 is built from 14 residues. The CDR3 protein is CASSPPATTDTQYF. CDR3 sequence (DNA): TGTGCCAGCTCACCCCCTGCAACGACAGATACGCAGTATTTT.

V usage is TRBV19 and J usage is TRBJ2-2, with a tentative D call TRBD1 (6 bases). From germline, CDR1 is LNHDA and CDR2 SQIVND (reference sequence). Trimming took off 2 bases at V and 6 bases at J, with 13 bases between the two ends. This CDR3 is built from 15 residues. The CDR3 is CASSINRQVAGELFF. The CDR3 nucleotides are TGTGCCAGTAGTATAAATCGACAGGTAGCCGGGGAGCTGTTTTTT.

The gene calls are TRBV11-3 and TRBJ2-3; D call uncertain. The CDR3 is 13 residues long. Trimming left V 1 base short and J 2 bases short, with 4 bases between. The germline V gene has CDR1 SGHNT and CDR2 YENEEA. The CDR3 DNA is TGTGCCAGCAGCTTAGGGGCCACAGATACGCAGTATTTT. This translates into CASSLGATDTQYF.

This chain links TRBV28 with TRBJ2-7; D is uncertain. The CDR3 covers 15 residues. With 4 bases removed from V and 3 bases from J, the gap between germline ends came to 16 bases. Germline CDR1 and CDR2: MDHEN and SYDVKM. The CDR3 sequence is CASSYPRTGFYEQYF. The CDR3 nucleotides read TGTGCCAGCAGTTATCCTAGGACCGGATTCTACGAGCAGTACTTC. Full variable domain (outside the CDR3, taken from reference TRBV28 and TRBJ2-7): DVKVTQSSRYLVKRTGEKVFLECVQDMDHENMFWYRQDPGLGLRLIYFSYDVKMKEKGDIPEGYSVSREKKERFSLILESASTNQTSMYLCASSYPRTGFYEQYFGPGTRLTVT.

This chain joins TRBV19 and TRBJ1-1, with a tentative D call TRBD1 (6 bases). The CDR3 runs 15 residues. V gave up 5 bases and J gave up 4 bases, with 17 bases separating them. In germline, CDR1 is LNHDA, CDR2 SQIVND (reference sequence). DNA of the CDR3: TGTGCCAGTAGTTCAACAGGGACGGTAAGCACTGAAGCTTTCTTT. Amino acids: CASSSTGTVSTEAFF.

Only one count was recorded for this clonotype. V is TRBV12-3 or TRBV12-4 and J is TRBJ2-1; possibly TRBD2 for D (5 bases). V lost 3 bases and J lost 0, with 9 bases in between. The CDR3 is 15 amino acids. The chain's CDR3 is CASSFVGSSYNEQFF. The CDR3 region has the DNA TGTGCCAGCAGTTTTGTTGGGAGCTCCTACAATGAGCAGTTCTTC.

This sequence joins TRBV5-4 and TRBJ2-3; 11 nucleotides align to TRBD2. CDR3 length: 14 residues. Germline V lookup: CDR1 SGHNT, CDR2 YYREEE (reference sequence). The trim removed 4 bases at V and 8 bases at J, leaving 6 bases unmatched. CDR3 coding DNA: TGTGCCAGCAGCATAGCGGGAGGGGTTGGTACGCAGTATTTT. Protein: CASSIAGGVGTQYF.

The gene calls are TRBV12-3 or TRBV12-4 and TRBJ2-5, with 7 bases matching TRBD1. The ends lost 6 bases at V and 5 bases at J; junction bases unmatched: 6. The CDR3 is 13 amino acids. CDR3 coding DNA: TGTGCCAGCAGGCTTATGACAGGGGAGACCCAGTACTTC. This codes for CASRLMTGETQYF.